This is a list of T cell receptor beta chains from one sample in a study of PD-L1 blockade in urothelial cancer. Method: immunoSEQ multiplex PCR; TCRdb's copy keeps in-frame clones and lacks some. The sample includes 33,000 or so clones, more than 65% seen only once; the top ten take approximately 3.5%. Sequencing was performed on PBMCs, taken around atezolizumab (anti-PD-L1) treatment. These receptors were collected from a man in his sixties or seventies with urothelial cancer. Each CDR3 is given with its conserved first and last residue. Each record gives: CDR3 DNA, CDR3 protein, D gene, V gene, clone size, J gene, CDR3 length. A D gene is named only where the DNA matches it firmly. A row's size may be missing; if present it is once, few, many or a size class.

DNA: TGTGCCAGTAGTAAGGGACAGCGGAACACTGAAGCTTTCTTT; CDR3: CASSKGQRNTEAFF; D: TRBD1; V: TRBV19; size: NA; J: TRBJ1-1; length: 14
DNA: TGTGCCAGCAGTCCCACAGGGGGCGCGGACACTGAAGCTTTCTTT; CDR3: CASSPTGGADTEAFF; D: TRBD1; V: TRBV6-5; size: medium-sized; J: TRBJ1-1; length: 15
DNA: TGTGCCATCAGTGACGTGCGGCAGATCAACTATGGCTACACCTTC; CDR3: CAISDVRQINYGYTF; D: NA; V: TRBV10-3; size: NA; J: TRBJ1-2; length: 15
DNA: TGCGCCAGCAGCCAACGGACTAGCGCCTCCTACAATGAGCAGTTCTTC; CDR3: CASSQRTSASYNEQFF; D: TRBD2; V: TRBV4-3; size: NA; J: TRBJ2-1; length: 16
DNA: TGTGCCAGCAGTTTTGCATCAGGGGGTTACACTGAAGCTTTCTTT; CDR3: CASSFASGGYTEAFF; D: TRBD1; V: TRBV28; size: few; J: TRBJ1-1; length: 15
DNA: TGTGCCAGCAGCTTACGGCGGGACTCGCGCACAGATACGCAGTATTTT; CDR3: CASSLRRDSRTDTQYF; D: NA; V: TRBV11-3; size: NA; J: TRBJ2-3; length: 16
DNA: TGTGCCAGCAGCCCAGCTAGCGGGGGGTTTTCGGCATACAATGAGCAGTTCTTC; CDR3: CASSPASGGFSAYNEQFF; D: TRBD2; V: TRBV6-4; size: few; J: TRBJ2-1; length: 18
DNA: TGTGCCAGTAGTATTTATCTGGGGGGTTTTCAGCCCCAGCATTTT; CDR3: CASSIYLGGFQPQHF; D: NA; V: TRBV19; size: NA; J: TRBJ1-5; length: 15
DNA: TGTGCCAGCAGCCGTAGGACAGGGAAGGCGTTCTTC; CDR3: CASSRRTGKAFF; D: TRBD1; V: TRBV7-2; size: NA; J: TRBJ2-1; length: 12
DNA: TGTGCCAGCAGTTTCGGACAGGGGGCCGGGGAGCTGTTTTTT; CDR3: CASSFGQGAGELFF; D: TRBD1; V: TRBV28; size: NA; J: TRBJ2-2; length: 14
DNA: TGTGCCAGCTTACAGTTCTCTGGAAACACCATATATTTT; CDR3: CASLQFSGNTIYF; D: NA; V: TRBV6-1; size: NA; J: TRBJ1-3; length: 13
DNA: TGTGCCAGCAGCTTTACTAGCGGGAGAACAGATACGCAGTATTTT; CDR3: CASSFTSGRTDTQYF; D: TRBD2; V: TRBV7-9; size: NA; J: TRBJ2-3; length: 15
DNA: TGTGCCAGCAGCCGACCCGGGCGGGGAGCTGAAGCTTTCTTT; CDR3: CASSRPGRGAEAFF; D: NA; V: TRBV14; size: few; J: TRBJ1-1; length: 14
DNA: TGCGCCAGCAGCCCCGGGACTAGCGATCCCGATACGCAGTATTTT; CDR3: CASSPGTSDPDTQYF; D: TRBD2; V: TRBV5-1; size: NA; J: TRBJ2-3; length: 15
DNA: TGCGCCAGCAGCCAAGCGACAGGGACTCCAGGAGATACGCAGTATTTT; CDR3: CASSQATGTPGDTQYF; D: NA; V: TRBV4-3; size: medium-sized; J: TRBJ2-3; length: 16
DNA: TGCGCCAGCAGCCAAACCTCAGGGGGAGAGACCCAGTACTTC; CDR3: CASSQTSGGETQYF; D: TRBD1; V: TRBV4-3; size: NA; J: TRBJ2-5; length: 14
DNA: TGTGCCAGCAGTTTAGCGGGAGGAGGAGAGCAGTTCTTC; CDR3: CASSLAGGGEQFF; D: TRBD2; V: TRBV7-3; size: NA; J: TRBJ2-1; length: 13